This T cell receptor (beta chain) was documented in a study of T cell responses to AZD1222 COVID-19 vaccine. Overall study context: The study pooled second doses at about 4 or about 12 weeks. Study-wide points: Baseline seropositives among AZD1222 recipients totaled only 5 to 7. White British donors predominated, females outnumbered males, and clonal diversity was possibly underestimated.

The protocol was immunoSEQ multiplex PCR, while the TCRdb copy is restricted to in-frame clones and leaves out a portion. The repertoire holds roughly 180,000 clones, with 90% to 95% as singletons. This clone appeared a single time. The target antigen is unknown. The CDR3 loop spans 13 amino acids. Unmatched junction bases numbered 4, after V lost 1 base and J lost 12 bases. The germline CDR1 and CDR2 sequences are SGHNT and YENEEA. This material consisted of peripheral blood, taken on day 0 of AZD1222 vaccination. This chain connects TRBV11-3 to TRBJ2-1; 9 bases fit TRBD2. The TCR originated in an adult in good health. The DNA for the CDR3 is TGTGCCAGCAGCTTAGGCGGGGGGGCTCGGCAGTTCTTC. This gives the protein CASSLGGGARQFF.